This is a list of T cell receptor beta chains from one sample in a study of a mutant IDH1 vaccine in newly diagnosed glioma. Repertoires were generated with immunoSEQ multiplex PCR, while TCRdb's copy carries only in-frame clones and drops some. The sample has approximately 61,000 clones; 81% are singletons. Their antigen targets remain unknown. The sample here was PBMCs, taken from a glioma patient whose treatment included an IDH1 peptide vaccine. These receptors were collected from a man aged 35 to 55 with glioma. Both conserved end residues are part of each CDR3. Fields, in order: V gene, clone size, J gene, D gene, CDR3 protein, CDR3 DNA. D genes are given only for firm matches. Size is stated for part of the rows, as once, few or many counts, or as a class when the clone is expanded.

>TRBV5-6|NA|TRBJ2-3|NA
CASSLDFRTDTQYF
TGTGCCAGCAGCTTGGATTTTCGCACAGATACGCAGTATTTT
>TRBV5-1|NA|TRBJ2-7|TRBD1
CASSSGQVGMYEQYF
TGCGCCAGCAGTTCAGGACAGGTAGGGATGTACGAGCAGTACTTC
>TRBV29-1|NA|TRBJ2-1|TRBD2
CSVVVGTTPGYNEQFF
TGCAGCGTTGTTGTCGGGACTACGCCGGGTTACAATGAGCAGTTCTTC
>TRBV28|NA|TRBJ2-6|NA
CASSSRGAGANVLTF
TGTGCCAGCAGTTCCCGAGGAGCCGGGGCCAACGTCCTGACTTTC
>TRBV7-6|NA|TRBJ1-6|TRBD1
CASSLDAGQGNSPLHF
TGTGCCAGCAGCTTAGATGCTGGACAGGGGAATTCACCCCTCCACTTT
>TRBV30|NA|TRBJ2-7|NA
CAWSGRATPEQYF
TGTGCCTGGAGTGGTCGGGCAACCCCAGAGCAGTACTTC
>TRBV7-2|once|TRBJ1-2|TRBD1
CASSLVVQGNYGYTF
TGTGCCAGCAGCTTAGTGGTACAGGGGAACTATGGCTACACCTTC
>TRBV7-2|few|TRBJ2-4|NA
CASSLVLAKNIQYF
TGTGCCAGCAGCTTAGTTCTAGCCAAAAACATTCAGTACTTC
>TRBV2|NA|TRBJ2-4|TRBD1
CASSDGQGASKNIQYF
TGTGCCAGCAGTGATGGTCAGGGGGCATCCAAAAACATTCAGTACTTC
>TRBV5-6|NA|TRBJ1-4|NA
CASTVRFNSHEKLFF
TGTGCCAGCACCGTCCGGTTTAACAGCCATGAAAAACTGTTTTTT
>TRBV28|NA|TRBJ2-2|TRBD2
CASTASGRALTGELFF
TGTGCCAGCACCGCTAGCGGGAGGGCCCTCACCGGGGAGCTGTTTTTT
>TRBV28|NA|TRBJ1-2|NA
CASSLRLQYGYTF
TGTGCCAGCAGTTTAAGGTTACAGTATGGCTACACCTTC
>TRBV28|NA|TRBJ2-5|NA
CASTVNGGEETQYF
TGTGCCAGCACCGTAAATGGAGGCGAAGAGACCCAGTACTTC
>TRBV4-1|NA|TRBJ2-2|NA
CASSHIAENTGELFF
TGCGCCAGCAGCCATATAGCGGAGAACACCGGGGAGCTGTTTTTT
>TRBV4-3|NA|TRBJ2-4|TRBD1
CASSQAGGVNIQYF
TGCGCCAGCAGCCAGGCAGGGGGAGTAAACATTCAGTACTTC
>TRBV19|NA|TRBJ1-5|NA
CASSSAGISNQPQHF
TGTGCCAGTAGTTCGGCAGGGATTAGCAATCAGCCCCAGCATTTT
>TRBV7-2|NA|TRBJ2-3|NA
CASRRGATDTQYF
TGTGCCAGCAGAAGGGGGGCCACAGATACGCAGTATTTT
>TRBV5-1|once|TRBJ2-7|TRBD2
CASGIAGRSSYEQYF
TGCGCCAGCGGCATAGCGGGAAGGAGCTCCTACGAGCAGTACTTC
>TRBV29-1|NA|TRBJ2-1|TRBD2
CSVSPRLGTSGATRYNEQFF
TGCAGCGTCTCACCCCGCTTAGGGACTAGCGGGGCAACCCGATACAATGAGCAGTTCTTC
>TRBV6-6|NA|TRBJ1-2|NA
CASSQGPNYGYTF
TGTGCCAGCAGCCAGGGTCCTAACTATGGCTACACCTTC
>TRBV6-5|NA|TRBJ2-1|NA
CASSSAGVNEQFF
TGTGCCAGCAGTTCGGCAGGGGTCAATGAGCAGTTCTTC
>TRBV28|NA|TRBJ2-3|TRBD1
CASSLGTGGADTQYF
TGTGCCAGCAGTTTGGGGACAGGGGGCGCAGATACGCAGTATTTT
>TRBV5-4|NA|TRBJ1-4|NA
CASSLVGVGEKLFF
TGTGCCAGCAGCTTGGTAGGGGTCGGTGAAAAACTGTTTTTT
>TRBV28|NA|TRBJ1-3|TRBD1
CASTFYGQGASGNTIYF
TGTGCCAGCACTTTCTATGGTCAGGGGGCTTCTGGAAACACCATATATTTT
>TRBV28|NA|TRBJ1-4|NA
CAASGGDGGREKLFF
TGTGCCGCCTCGGGGGGTGATGGGGGACGAGAAAAACTGTTTTTT
>TRBV7-9|NA|TRBJ1-1|TRBD1
CASSLDQGARTEAFF
TGTGCCAGCAGCTTAGATCAGGGGGCGAGGACTGAAGCTTTCTTT
>TRBV10-3|NA|TRBJ2-5|TRBD1
CAISRTGQETQYF
TGTGCCATCAGTCGGACAGGGCAAGAGACCCAGTACTTC
>TRBV15|NA|TRBJ2-1|TRBD2
CATSRGGLAGGDNEQFF
TGTGCCACCAGCAGAGGGGGACTAGCGGGAGGCGACAATGAGCAGTTCTTC
>TRBV4-1|NA|TRBJ2-1|NA
CASSQGKTPGAPVLNEQFF
TGCGCCAGCAGCCAAGGGAAGACTCCAGGGGCCCCAGTCCTCAATGAGCAGTTCTTC
>TRBV11-3|NA|TRBJ2-1|NA
CASSLGPLNEQFF
TGTGCCAGCAGCTTAGGGCCCCTAAATGAGCAGTTCTTC
>TRBV4-2|NA|TRBJ2-7|NA
CASSHNTPYEQYF
TGTGCCAGCAGCCATAACACACCCTACGAGCAGTACTTC
>TRBV9|NA|TRBJ2-3|NA
CASSVASAREQYF
TGTGCCAGCAGCGTAGCTTCGGCTAGGGAGCAGTATTTT
>TRBV7-6|NA|TRBJ2-1|TRBD2
CASSSGTSGGYYEQFF
TGTGCCAGCAGCTCCGGGACTAGCGGGGGGTACTATGAGCAGTTCTTC
>TRBV5-1|NA|TRBJ2-3|NA
CASSLDGVSTDTQYF
TGCGCCAGCAGCTTGGACGGGGTCAGCACAGATACGCAGTATTTT
>TRBV5-1|NA|TRBJ1-1|NA
CASSLTSILNAEAFF
TGCGCCAGCAGCTTGACCTCGATTCTGAACGCTGAAGCTTTCTTT
>TRBV7-6|NA|TRBJ1-2|NA
CASSLTQGTNYGYTF
TGTGCCAGCAGCTTAACGCAGGGGACTAACTATGGCTACACCTTC
>TRBV5-5|NA|TRBJ2-5|NA
CASSLIGGLQETQYF
TGTGCCAGCAGCTTGATAGGGGGGCTTCAAGAGACCCAGTACTTC
>TRBV4-2|once|TRBJ2-1|TRBD2
CASSPAGGAYNEQFF
TGTGCCAGCAGCCCAGCGGGAGGGGCGTACAATGAGCAGTTCTTC
>TRBV25-1|NA|TRBJ2-1|NA
CASSELAKFPREQFF
TGTGCCAGCAGTGAATTGGCGAAATTTCCCCGGGAGCAGTTCTTC
>TRBV14|NA|TRBJ2-2|NA
CASSQVNTGELFF
TGTGCCAGCAGCCAAGTGAACACCGGGGAGCTGTTTTTT
>TRBV5-1|NA|TRBJ2-7|NA
CASSRDSYEQYF
TGCGCCAGCAGTCGTGACAGCTACGAGCAGTACTTC
>TRBV18|NA|TRBJ1-2|NA
CASSPQQGANYGYTF
TGTGCCAGCTCACCCCAACAGGGTGCCAACTATGGCTACACCTTC
>TRBV6-6|few|TRBJ2-3|NA
CASSFRDSTDTQYF
TGTGCCAGCAGTTTCCGGGACAGCACAGATACGCAGTATTTT
>TRBV5-1|NA|TRBJ1-1|NA
CASRKGQTNTEAFF
TGCGCCAGCAGAAAAGGACAGACGAACACTGAAGCTTTCTTT
>TRBV2|few|TRBJ1-1|NA
CASSDTLNTEAFF
TGTGCCAGCAGTGATACCTTGAACACTGAAGCTTTCTTT
>TRBV5-5|NA|TRBJ2-2|NA
CASSLLGGTGELFF
TGTGCCAGCAGCTTGCTAGGGGGGACCGGGGAGCTGTTTTTT
>TRBV7-9|NA|TRBJ1-3|NA
CASSLPGAAFPGNTIYF
TGTGCCAGCAGCTTACCCGGGGCCGCATTCCCTGGAAACACCATATATTTT
>TRBV5-1|NA|TRBJ2-2|NA
CASSLEVVSSNTGELFF
TGCGCCAGCAGCTTGGAAGTAGTATCCTCGAACACCGGGGAGCTGTTTTTT
>TRBV6-1|NA|TRBJ2-7|NA
CASSEQQSAPYEQYF
TGTGCCAGCAGTGAACAACAGAGCGCGCCCTACGAGCAGTACTTC
>TRBV5-1|NA|TRBJ1-4|TRBD1
CASSLGQGLEKLFF
TGCGCCAGCAGCTTGGGACAGGGGCTCGAAAAACTGTTTTTT
>TRBV11-2|NA|TRBJ2-2|NA
CASSRHSGGANTGELFF
TGTGCCAGCAGCCGTCACTCGGGCGGGGCGAACACCGGGGAGCTGTTTTTT
>TRBV6-5|NA|TRBJ1-3|TRBD1
CASSYSGTGAGNTIYF
TGTGCCAGCAGTTACTCGGGGACAGGAGCTGGAAACACCATATATTTT
>TRBV7-2|NA|TRBJ2-5|TRBD1
CASSLGLTRTGGIETQYF
TGTGCCAGCAGCTTAGGATTGACTCGGACAGGGGGCATTGAGACCCAGTACTTC